A selection of T cell receptor beta chains follows, all from one sample in a study of blood T cell repertoires in COVID-19. Libraries were prepared by immunoSEQ multiplex PCR; TCRdb keeps only in-frame clonotypes and omits some of them. This sample carries approximately 210,000 clones, just under 85% of them seen once, and the ten largest clones take approximately 5%. Material for sequencing was peripheral blood. The receptors here all came from a woman in her 70s with active or convalescent COVID-19. CDR3s include the opening cysteine and the closing phenylalanine or tryptophan. Each record gives: D gene, clone size, V gene, J gene, CDR3 DNA, CDR3 protein. A D gene is named only where the DNA matches it firmly. Some rows have no size entry. The others give once, few or many, or a class for an expanded clone.

.	.	TRBV24-1	TRBJ2-7	TGTGCCACCAGTGATTCTAATGACAGGACCTACGAGCAGTACTTC	CATSDSNDRTYEQYF
TRBD1	once	TRBV2	TRBJ1-3	TGTGCCAGCACTTTTCTCAGGGGGCAAGGAAACACCATATATTTT	CASTFLRGQGNTIYF
.	.	TRBV11-3	TRBJ2-5	TGTGCCAGCAGCTTCGCCCTACAAGAGACCCAGTACTTC	CASSFALQETQYF
TRBD1	few	TRBV2	TRBJ1-5	TGTGCCACCCGGGAAGGGGGCCTCTGGGATCAGCCCCAGCATTTT	CATREGGLWDQPQHF
.	.	TRBV21-1	TRBJ1-1	TGTGCCAGCAGGGAGAGGGTATGGAACACTGAAGCTTTCTTT	CASRERVWNTEAFF
.	.	TRBV19	TRBJ2-1	TGTGCCAGTAGTCCCTCGGCGGGAAGCCCCTACAATGAGCAGTTCTTC	CASSPSAGSPYNEQFF
TRBD2	.	TRBV6-6	TRBJ2-1	TGTGCCAGCAGTCTAGCGGGGACCTACAATGAGCAGTTCTTC	CASSLAGTYNEQFF
TRBD2	.	TRBV24-1	TRBJ2-1	TGTGCCACCAGTGATTCCGGGACTAGGGTGATGAATGAGCAGTTCTTC	CATSDSGTRVMNEQFF
TRBD2	.	TRBV29-1	TRBJ2-1	TGCAGCGTAGGGGGCGGGAGGGCCATCAATGAGCAGTTCTTC	CSVGGGRAINEQFF
TRBD2	.	TRBV9	TRBJ2-1	TGTGCCAGCACCCCTCAAGCGGGAGGAACGTACAATGAGCAGTTCTTC	CASTPQAGGTYNEQFF
TRBD2	.	TRBV10-3	TRBJ2-5	TGTGCCATCAGCCTCGCTAGCGGGAGTGGGGAGACCCAGTACTTC	CAISLASGSGETQYF